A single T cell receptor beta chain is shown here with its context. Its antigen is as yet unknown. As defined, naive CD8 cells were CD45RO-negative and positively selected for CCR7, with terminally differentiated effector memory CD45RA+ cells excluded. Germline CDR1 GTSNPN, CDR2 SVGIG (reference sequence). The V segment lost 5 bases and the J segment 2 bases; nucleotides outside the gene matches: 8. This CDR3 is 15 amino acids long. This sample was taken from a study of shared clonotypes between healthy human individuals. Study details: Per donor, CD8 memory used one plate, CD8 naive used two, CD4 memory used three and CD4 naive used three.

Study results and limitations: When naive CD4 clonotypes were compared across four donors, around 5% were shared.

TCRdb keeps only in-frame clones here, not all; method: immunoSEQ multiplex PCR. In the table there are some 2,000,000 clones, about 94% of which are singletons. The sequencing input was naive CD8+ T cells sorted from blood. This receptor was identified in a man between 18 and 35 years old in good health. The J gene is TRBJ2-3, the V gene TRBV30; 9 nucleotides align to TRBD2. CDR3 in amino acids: CAWGSGGFTTDTQYF. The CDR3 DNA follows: TGTGCCTGGGGGAGCGGGGGGTTTACCACAGATACGCAGTATTTT. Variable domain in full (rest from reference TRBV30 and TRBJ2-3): SQTIHQWPATLVQPVGSPLSLECTVEGTSNPNLYWYRQAAGRGLQLLFYSVGIGQISSEVPQNLSASRPQDRQFILSSKKLLLSDSGFYLCAWGSGGFTTDTQYFGPGTRLTVL.